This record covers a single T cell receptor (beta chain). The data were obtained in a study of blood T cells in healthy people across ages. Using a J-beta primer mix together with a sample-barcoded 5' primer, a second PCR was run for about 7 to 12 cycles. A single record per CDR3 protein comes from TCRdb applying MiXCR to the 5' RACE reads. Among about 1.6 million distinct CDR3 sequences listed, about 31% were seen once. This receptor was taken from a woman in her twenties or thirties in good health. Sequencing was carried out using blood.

CDR3 sequence reads: CSARTSGAEQYF. The CDR3 bases are TGCAGTGCTAGGACTAGCGGAGCTGAGCAGTACTTC. The chain employs TRBV20-1 and TRBJ2-7; TRBD2 agrees at 9 bases. Germline trimming cut 3 bases from V and 7 bases from J; bases unmatched to any gene: 4. CDR3 length equals 12 residues. Germline loops: CDR1 DFQATT, CDR2 SNEGSKA (reference sequence).